One sample yielded the 30 T cell receptor beta chains listed below, sequenced in a study of OX40 agonist ivuxolimab in advanced cancers. This table comes from immunoSEQ multiplex PCR, and its TCRdb copy is limited to in-frame clones, with some not included. Altogether fewer than 95,000 clones are present, around 80% being singletons, with the ten largest covering 6% to 8%. Sequencing used CD4+ or CD8+ T cells sorted from blood, obtained in a trial of the OX40 agonist ivuxolimab. These receptors were obtained from an adult with an advanced solid tumor such as melanoma, head and neck, liver or kidney cancer.

The rearrangement joins TRBV6-5 to TRBJ2-5; D may be TRBD1 or TRBD2 (7 bases each). The length of the CDR3 is 15 residues. The V gene's germline CDR1 is MNHEY and CDR2 SVGAGI. V lost 6 bases to trimming and J lost 4 bases, with 18 bases between them. The CDR3 loop is CASSSRGTTRETQYF. The DNA of the CDR3 is TGTGCCAGCAGCTCCAGGGGGACTACCCGAGAGACCCAGTACTTC.

This clone was recorded only once. The CDR3 nucleotides are TGTGCCAGCAGTTCCCCCCGCTACGAGCAGTACTTC. Its translation is CASSSPRYEQYF. The chain joins TRBV28 to TRBJ2-7; D call uncertain. Germline assignment: CDR1 MDHEN and CDR2 SYDVKM. Trimming took off 4 bases at V and 3 bases at J, with 7 bases between the two ends. CDR3 length equals 12 residues.

This chain uses TRBV10-2 with TRBJ1-5; unclear D gene. This CDR3 comprises 13 residues. Trimming removed 10 bases from V and 1 base from J, with 11 bases in between. The germline gives CDR1 WSHSY, CDR2 SAAADI. CDR3 sequence: CATAPGSNQPQHF. CDR3 sequence (DNA): TGCGCCACCGCCCCGGGAAGCAATCAGCCCCAGCATTTT.

This chain links TRBV18 with TRBJ1-2, with D maybe TRBD1 (5 bases). The CDR3 sequence is 13 residues long. CDR1 is KGHSH and CDR2 is LQKENI in the germline V gene. Trimming removed 3 bases at V and 8 bases at J, with 13 bases between. The CDR3 sequence is CASSPGTGSGYTF. The CDR3 DNA is TGTGCCAGCTCACCTGGGACTGGGAGCGGCTACACCTTC.

The CDR3 protein is CASSQSERGFYGYTF. CDR3 nucleotides: TGCGCCAGCAGTCAATCTGAGCGGGGGTTTTATGGCTACACCTTC. The chain couples TRBV23-1 to TRBJ1-2; D might be TRBD1 (5 bases). TRBV23-1 is an ORF; its function is uncertain. The CDR3 spans 15 residues. V was clipped by 0 bases and J by 5 bases, with 13 bases between them.

The genes are TRBV10-3 and TRBJ1-2, with D possibly TRBD1 on 5 matching bases. Trimming took off 7 bases at V and 3 bases at J, with 12 bases between the two ends. CDR3 length equals 13 residues. From germline, CDR1 is ENHRY and CDR2 SYGVKD. The CDR3 here is CAIKGGGDYGYTF. In nucleotides, the CDR3 is TGTGCCATCAAGGGCGGAGGGGACTATGGCTACACCTTC.

The rearrangement links TRBV28 to TRBJ1-1; 9 nucleotides agree with TRBD1. Trimming cost V 5 bases and J 3 bases; bases outside gene matches: 7. This CDR3 contains 15 residues. Germline CDR1 is MDHEN and CDR2 is SYDVKM. The CDR3 region has the DNA TGTGCCAGCAGTCTACAGGGGGCTGGTGACACTGAAGCTTTCTTT. The encoded protein is CASSLQGAGDTEAFF.

This clone was seen a handful of times. This chain connects TRBV4-2 to TRBJ1-4; 7 bases are a match to TRBD1. V trimming: 5 bases; J trimming: 3 bases; junction bases outside the gene matches: 6. CDR1 is LGHNA, CDR2 YNFKEQ, per germline. The CDR3 loop spans 15 amino acids. CDR3 region: CASSSLGQPNEKLFF. In DNA, the CDR3 is TGTGCCAGCAGCAGCTTGGGACAGCCTAATGAAAAACTGTTTTTT.

This chain uses TRBV21-1 with TRBJ2-5. TRBV21-1 counts as a pseudogene. The CDR3 covers 10 residues. Here the CDR3 reads CARVWETQYF. In nucleotides, the CDR3 is TGTGCCAGGGTATGGGAGACCCAGTACTTC.

The chain is built from TRBV28 and TRBJ2-2; 7 positions agree with TRBD1. The V and J ends lost 3 bases and 6 bases, in that order; junction bases with no gene match: 7. The CDR3 totals 15 residues. Germline assignment: CDR1 MDHEN and CDR2 SYDVKM. CDR3 loop: CASSFGQVGAGELFF. In nucleotides, the CDR3 is TGTGCCAGCAGTTTCGGACAGGTCGGCGCCGGGGAGCTGTTTTTT.

The chain joins TRBV5-6 to TRBJ1-1; the D is unclear. Trimming pared 4 bases from V and 6 bases from J, leaving 13 bases between. CDR1 and CDR2 (germline): SGHDT, YYEEEE. The CDR3 has 13 amino acids. The CDR3 DNA reads as TGTGCCAGCAGCCATGAGGGTCAGGCTGAAGCTTTCTTT. Protein sequence: CASSHEGQAEAFF.

The chain uses TRBV28 and TRBJ1-2, with no clear D. The CDR3 length is 14 residues. CDR1 is MDHEN, CDR2 SYDVKM, per germline. V lost 5 bases and J 1 base, leaving 11 bases between the germline ends. The CDR3 spells CASSLSSLNYGYTF. In DNA, the CDR3 is TGTGCCAGCAGTCTAAGCAGCCTTAACTATGGCTACACCTTC.

The CDR3 DNA sequence: TGCGCCAGCAGCAAGGAGGGACAGGGCTCCTACGAGCAGTACTTC. Encoded protein: CASSKEGQGSYEQYF. The chain uses TRBV5-1 and TRBJ2-7, with 9 bases matching TRBD1. Germline CDR1 is SGHRS and CDR2 is YFSETQ. The CDR3 has 15 residues. The junction had 5 bases not matched to a gene; V was cut back by 4 bases and J by 0 bases.

The rearrangement joins TRBV27 to TRBJ2-1, with TRBD1 identical over 8 bases. Germline CDR1 MNHEY, CDR2 SMNVEV (reference sequence). The CDR3 totals 15 residues. Germline trimming cut 2 bases from V and 3 bases from J; bases unmatched to any gene: 3. Here the CDR3 DNA reads TGTGCCAGCAGTTTACAGGGGGCAGTCTACAATGAGCAGTTCTTC. Its translation: CASSLQGAVYNEQFF.

The chain couples TRBV27 to TRBJ2-2; D remains ambiguous. Germline CDR1 reads MNHEY; CDR2 reads SMNVEV (reference sequence). This CDR3 spans 16 amino acids. V was pared by 3 bases and J by 3 bases, with 14 bases between. The CDR3 sequence: CASSLSRRRDTGELFF. Here the CDR3 DNA reads TGTGCCAGCAGTTTGAGTCGGCGCCGGGACACCGGGGAGCTGTTTTTT.

The chain employs TRBV5-4 and TRBJ1-1, with 9 bases matching TRBD1. CDR1 and CDR2 from the germline V gene are SGHNT and YYREEE (reference sequence). The CDR3 has 13 residues. V shed 3 bases and J 7 bases; nucleotides not matched to a gene: 4. Here the CDR3 reads CASSSDRGNEAFF. The CDR3 nucleotides are TGTGCCAGCAGCTCGGACAGGGGCAATGAAGCTTTCTTT.

The chain carries TRBV5-1 and TRBJ2-5; 9 bases align to TRBD1. J lost 5 bases, V lost 4 bases, and 6 bases had no gene match. The CDR3 is 14 amino acids. CDR1 is SGHRS and CDR2 is YFSETQ in the germline V gene. In DNA form, the CDR3 reads TGCGCCAGCAGCCGGGGACAGGGATCGGAGACCCAGTACTTC. Its translation: CASSRGQGSETQYF.

The CDR3 loop is CASRGGATNEKLFF. The CDR3 DNA reads as TGTGCCAGCCGAGGGGGTGCAACTAATGAAAAACTGTTTTTT. J is TRBJ1-4 and V is TRBV6-1; weak D call: TRBD1 (6 bases). The CDR3 length is 14 residues. V shed 8 bases and J shed 0 bases, with 10 bases lying between them. Per germline, CDR1 MNHNS and CDR2 SASEGT.

V usage is TRBV18 and J usage is TRBJ2-2, with D tentatively TRBD1 or TRBD2 (5 bases each). This CDR3 contains 16 residues. Germline CDR1 reads KGHSH; CDR2 reads LQKENI. V was shortened by 4 bases and J by 4 bases, with 16 bases between the two germline ends. The CDR3 here is CASSLRDVVSTGELFF. The CDR3 DNA reads TGTGCCAGCTCACTAAGGGACGTCGTGAGCACCGGGGAGCTGTTTTTT.

The chain couples TRBV2 to TRBJ1-4, with 7 positions matching TRBD1. J was trimmed by 6 bases and V by 4 bases; bases with no gene match: 2. The germline V gene encodes CDR1 SNHLY and CDR2 FYNNEI. CDR3 size: 13 residues. CDR3 nucleotides: TGTGCCAGCAGTGTGGGACAGTATGAAAAACTGTTTTTT. Protein: CASSVGQYEKLFF. The full variable domain, in which reference TRBV2 and TRBJ1-4 provide the parts outside the CDR3, is EPEVTQTPSHQVTQMGQEVILRCVPISNHLYFYWYRQILGQKVEFLVSFYNNEISEKSEIFDDQFSVERPDGSNFTLKIRSTKLEDSAMYFCASSVGQYEKLFFGSGTQLSVL.

This clone has a single count. This chain uses TRBV28 with TRBJ2-1; the match to TRBD2 covers 10 bases. Germline V gives CDR1 MDHEN, CDR2 SYDVKM. V shed 2 bases and J 8 bases; nucleotides not matched to a gene: 6. The CDR3 has 15 amino acids. CDR3 in DNA: TGTGCCAGCAGTTTAGGCGCTAGCGGGAGCGATGAGCAGTTCTTC. It encodes CASSLGASGSDEQFF.

This clone was counted a single time. The V call is TRBV5-5, the J call TRBJ2-7, with D possibly TRBD2 on 6 matching bases. The germline V gene encodes CDR1 SGHKS and CDR2 YYEKEE (reference sequence). This CDR3 has 14 residues. Trimming took 0 bases from V and 2 from J, leaving 9 bases between them. The CDR3 coding sequence is TGTGCCAGCAGCTTGGGCGGGGTCGCCTACGAGCAGTACGTC. Translating it yields CASSLGGVAYEQYV.

With regard to this clone: The sample carries other DNA sequences with the same CDR3. The chain uses TRBV7-9 and TRBJ2-1; tentatively, D is TRBD2 (6 bases). CDR1 is SEHNR and CDR2 is FQNEAQ in the germline V gene (reference sequence). V lost 2 bases and J 3 bases, leaving 11 bases between the germline ends. The CDR3 consists of 15 residues. CDR3: CASSLTGTFYNEQFF. In nucleotides, the CDR3 is TGTGCCAGCAGCTTAACCGGGACTTTCTACAATGAGCAGTTCTTC.

The rearrangement joins TRBV21-1 to TRBJ1-2; the DNA was not compared with TRBD1, the D call given in the table. TRBV21-1 is described as a pseudogene. CDR3 length: 15 residues. The CDR3 protein is CASSNGTGWIYGYTF. CDR3 nucleotide sequence: TGTGCCAGCAGCAACGGGACAGGTTGGATTTATGGCTACACCTTC.

The V gene is TRBV7-2, the J gene TRBJ2-7, with a tentative D call TRBD1 (6 bases). The germline V and J ends were trimmed by 1 base and 4 bases, with 11 bases remaining between them. This CDR3 is 14 amino acids long. Germline CDR1 is SGHTA and CDR2 is FQGNSA. CDR3 in DNA: TGTGCCAGCAGCTTAGGCAACAGGGCGTACGAGCAGTACTTC. Its protein is CASSLGNRAYEQYF.

The rearrangement links TRBV28 to TRBJ2-7, with a weak D call TRBD2 (6 bases). Trimming removed 6 bases at V and 6 bases at J, with 18 bases between. The CDR3 spans 14 residues. Germline loops: CDR1 MDHEN, CDR2 SYDVKM. The CDR3 DNA sequence: TGTGCCAGCAGCCCGACTAGTGAACCCTCCGAGCAGTACGTC. It translates to CASSPTSEPSEQYV.

This chain uses TRBV7-6 with TRBJ2-5; D is unresolved. Trimming left V 0 bases short and J 1 base short, with 9 bases between. This CDR3 is 15 amino acids long. Germline values: CDR1 SGHVS, CDR2 FNYEAQ. CDR3 nucleotide sequence: TGTGCCAGCAGCTTAGCCTCACCGCTCCAAGAGACCCAGTACTTC. Protein sequence: CASSLASPLQETQYF. Full variable domain (missing parts from reference TRBV7-6 and TRBJ2-5): GAGVSQSPRYKVTKRGQDVALRCDPISGHVSLYWYRQALGQGPEFLTYFNYEAQQDKSGLPNDRFSAERPEGSISTLTIQRTEQRDSAMYRCASSLASPLQETQYFGPGTRLLVL.

The V and J genes are TRBV7-8 and TRBJ1-3; no firm D call. Trimming removed 3 bases at V and 2 bases at J, with 5 bases between. Germline V gene lookup returns CDR1 SGHVS and CDR2 FQNEAQ. The CDR3 runs to 13 residues. In DNA form, the CDR3 reads TGTGCCAGCAGCTTCGGTACTGGAAACACCATATATTTT. Amino acids: CASSFGTGNTIYF.

The chain recombines TRBV6-5 with TRBJ2-3; D unresolved. CDR3 length: 12 amino acids. Germline CDR1 is MNHEY and CDR2 is SVGAGI. Trimming cost V 0 bases and J 8 bases, with 6 bases left between them. CDR3 sequence (DNA): TGTGCCAGCAGTTACTCTGGATCTACGCAGTATTTT. Translating it yields CASSYSGSTQYF.

A note on this clone: One end of the junction fails to match germline, which may point to a read error. CDR3 nucleotide sequence: TGCGCCAGCAGCCAAGATGGGCCGGACACCCGGTTTTTGCACTTC. This gives the protein CASSQDGPDTRFLHF. The chain has TRBV4-1 and TRBJ2-7; D is possibly TRBD1 (5 bases). This CDR3 has 15 amino acids. Germline V gives CDR1 MGHRA, CDR2 YSYEKL.